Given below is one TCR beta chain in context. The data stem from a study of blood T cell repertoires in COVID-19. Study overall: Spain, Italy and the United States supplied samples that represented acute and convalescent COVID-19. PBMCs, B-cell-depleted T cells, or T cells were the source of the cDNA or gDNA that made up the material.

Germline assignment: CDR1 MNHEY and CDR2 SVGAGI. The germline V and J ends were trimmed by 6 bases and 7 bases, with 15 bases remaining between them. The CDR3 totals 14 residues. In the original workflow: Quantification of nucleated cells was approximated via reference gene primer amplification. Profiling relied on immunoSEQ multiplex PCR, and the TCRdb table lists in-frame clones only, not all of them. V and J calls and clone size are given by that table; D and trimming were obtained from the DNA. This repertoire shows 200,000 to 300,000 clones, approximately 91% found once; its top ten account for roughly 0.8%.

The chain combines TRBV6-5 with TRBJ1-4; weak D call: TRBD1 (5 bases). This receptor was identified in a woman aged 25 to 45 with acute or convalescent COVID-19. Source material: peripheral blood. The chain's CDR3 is CASRDGHIAEKLFF. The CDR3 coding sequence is TGTGCCAGCAGAGACGGACATATTGCTGAAAAACTGTTTTTT.